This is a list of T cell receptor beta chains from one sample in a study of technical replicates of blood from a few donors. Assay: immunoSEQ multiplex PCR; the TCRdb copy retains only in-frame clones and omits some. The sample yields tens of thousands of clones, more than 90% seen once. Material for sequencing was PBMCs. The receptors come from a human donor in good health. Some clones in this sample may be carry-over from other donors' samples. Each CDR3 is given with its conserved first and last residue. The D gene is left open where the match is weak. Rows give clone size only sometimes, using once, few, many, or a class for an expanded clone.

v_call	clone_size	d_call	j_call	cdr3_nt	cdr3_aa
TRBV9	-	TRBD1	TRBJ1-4	TGTGCCAGCAGTGGGGGAGGAGGGGGCGAAAAACTGTTTTTT	CASSGGGGGEKLFF
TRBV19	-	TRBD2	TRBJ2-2	TGTGCCAGTAGTAACCGACCGGGACTAGCGGGCAAGGGGACCGGGGAGCTGTTTTTT	CASSNRPGLAGKGTGELFF
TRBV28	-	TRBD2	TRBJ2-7	TGTGCCAGCAGTTCGCCTGGGACTAGCGGCTACGAGCAGTACTTC	CASSSPGTSGYEQYF
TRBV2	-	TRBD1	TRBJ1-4	TGTGCCAGCCTCTCCCCAGGGGGCGATGAAAAACTGTTTTTT	CASLSPGGDEKLFF
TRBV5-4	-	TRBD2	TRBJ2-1	TGTGCCAGCAGCCAGGGACTAGCGGGGGGGCTGACCTACAATGAGCAGTTCTTC	CASSQGLAGGLTYNEQFF
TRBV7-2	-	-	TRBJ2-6	TGTGCCAGCACCTCAGGTCGCCCTGGGGCCAACGTCCTGACTTTC	CASTSGRPGANVLTF
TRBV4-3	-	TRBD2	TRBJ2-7	TGCGCCAGCAGCCAAGAAGCGGGGCCAAGGGAGCAGTACTTC	CASSQEAGPREQYF
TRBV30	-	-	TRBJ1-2	TGTGCCTGGAGTGTGAACAGAAACTATGGCTACACCTTC	CAWSVNRNYGYTF
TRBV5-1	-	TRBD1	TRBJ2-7	TGCGCCAGTACCAAAGGACCGGGACAGGGGGTCACCCAGTATCCCTACGAGCAGTACTTC	CASTKGPGQGVTQYPYEQYF
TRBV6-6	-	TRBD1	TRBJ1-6	TGTGCCAGCAGGTTCCGGGACAGCGAGCTCCACTTT	CASRFRDSELHF
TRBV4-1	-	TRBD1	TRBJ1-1	TGCGCCAGCAGCCGAGAAACAGGGGGTCTCACTGAAGCTTTCTTT	CASSRETGGLTEAFF
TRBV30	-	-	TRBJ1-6	TGTGCCTGGGCTAATATTTCACCCCTCCACTTT	CAWANISPLHF
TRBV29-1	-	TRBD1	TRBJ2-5	TGCAGCACAGTCGGACAGGGGGGAGAGACCCAGTACTTC	CSTVGQGGETQYF
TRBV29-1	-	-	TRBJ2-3	TGCAGCGTTGAAGTGGGGCCCACAGATACGCAGTATTTT	CSVEVGPTDTQYF
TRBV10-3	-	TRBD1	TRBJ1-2	TGTGCCATCAGCCCGGGACAGGGGGCTAATGGCTACACCTTC	CAISPGQGANGYTF
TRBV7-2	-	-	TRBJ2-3	TGTGCCAGCAGCTTACTCGGGGATACTGGAGATACGCAGTATTTT	CASSLLGDTGDTQYF
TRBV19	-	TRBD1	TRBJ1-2	TGTGCCAGTAGTACTACAGGGGTTGGCTATGGCTACACCTTC	CASSTTGVGYGYTF
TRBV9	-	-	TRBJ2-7	TGTGCCAGCAGCGTAGGCCCGAAAGCGGCCTTCTACGAGCAGTACTTC	CASSVGPKAAFYEQYF
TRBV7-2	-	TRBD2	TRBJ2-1	TGTGCCAGCAGCTTAATAGCGGGGAGCCCAAGGCCCAGTGAGCAGTTCTTC	CASSLIAGSPRPSEQFF
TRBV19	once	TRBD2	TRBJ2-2	TGTGCCAGTAGTGTCGGGGGGGGTACCGGGGAGCTGTTTTTT	CASSVGGGTGELFF
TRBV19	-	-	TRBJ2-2	TGTGCCACCTCCTCCGTGTCCAACACCGGGGAGCTGTTTTTT	CATSSVSNTGELFF
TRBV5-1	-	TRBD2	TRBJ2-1	TGCGCCAGCAGCCTCAGCGGGGATGAGCAGTTCTTC	CASSLSGDEQFF
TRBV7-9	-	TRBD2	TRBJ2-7	TGTGCCAGCAGCTTCGGCGGGGGGTATGAGGAGCAGTACTTC	CASSFGGGYEEQYF
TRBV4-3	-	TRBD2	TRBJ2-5	TGCGCCAGCAGCCAGCACCAAGCGGGGGGCTCGGAGACCCAGTACTTC	CASSQHQAGGSETQYF
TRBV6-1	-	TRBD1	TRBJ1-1	TGTGCCAGCAGTGAAGGGGCGGGACAGGGTTGGACTGAAGCTTTCTTT	CASSEGAGQGWTEAFF
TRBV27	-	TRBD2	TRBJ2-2	TGTGCCAGCAGTTTCAGGCCCATCCGGGGGGGTAACACCGGGGAGCTGTTTTTT	CASSFRPIRGGNTGELFF
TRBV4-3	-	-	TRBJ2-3	TGCGCCAGCAGCCAAGAAGGCGGGGAAGGTTGGACAGATACGCAGTATTTT	CASSQEGGEGWTDTQYF
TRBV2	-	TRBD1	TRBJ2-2	TGTGCCAGCAAGGGACAGAGCACGAACACCGGGGAGCTGTTTTTT	CASKGQSTNTGELFF
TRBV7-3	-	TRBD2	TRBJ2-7	TGTGCCAGCAGCTTAACTGGCGGGAGGGGATACGAGCAGTACTTC	CASSLTGGRGYEQYF
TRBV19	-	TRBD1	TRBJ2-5	TGTGCCAGTAGTATCACAGGGGGTGGCGAGACCCAGTACTTC	CASSITGGGETQYF
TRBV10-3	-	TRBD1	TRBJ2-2	TGTGCCATCAGTGAGTTCCAGACAGGGCCGGTGCCCGGGGAGCTGTTTTTT	CAISEFQTGPVPGELFF
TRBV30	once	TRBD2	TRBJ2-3	TGTGCCTGGAGTTCTAGCGGGTTTAGCACAGATACGCAGTATTTT	CAWSSSGFSTDTQYF
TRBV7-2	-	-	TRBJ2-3	TGTGCCAGCAGCCCGCAGGGGATAGATACGCAGTATTTT	CASSPQGIDTQYF
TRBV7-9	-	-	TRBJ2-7	TGTGCCAGCACCCCATCGGGGAGCTCCTACGAGCAGTACTTC	CASTPSGSSYEQYF
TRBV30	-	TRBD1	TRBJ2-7	TGTGCCACTAGAGACAGGGGGCAGGGCGAGCAGTACTTC	CATRDRGQGEQYF
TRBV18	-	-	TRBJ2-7	TGTGCCAGCTCTCCTGAGGGCGGGGAGCAGTACTTC	CASSPEGGEQYF
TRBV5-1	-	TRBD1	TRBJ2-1	TGCGCCAGCAGCTTGGTAATTTCCGGGACAGGGAACAATGAGCAGTTCTTC	CASSLVISGTGNNEQFF
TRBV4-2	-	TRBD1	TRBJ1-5	TGTGCCAGCAGGCAGAGCTCAGGGGGCCGGCCCCAGCATTTT	CASRQSSGGRPQHF
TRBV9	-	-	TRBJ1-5	TGTGCCAGCGGCCCATGGAATCAGCCCCAGCATTTT	CASGPWNQPQHF
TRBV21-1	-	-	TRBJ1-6	TGTGCCAGCAGCAAAAGTCTGATAGATTCACCCCTCCACTTT	CASSKSLIDSPLHF
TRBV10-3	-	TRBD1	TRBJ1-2	TGTGCCATCAGTGAAACGGGACAGGGCTATGGCTACACCTTC	CAISETGQGYGYTF
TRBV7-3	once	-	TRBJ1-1	TGTGCCAGCAGTCAGACGGGGGGGGCGAACACTGAAGCTTTCTTT	CASSQTGGANTEAFF
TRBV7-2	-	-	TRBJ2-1	TGTGCCAGCAGCTTAGTTGGGGGAGTAGGGGGTGAGCAGTTCTTC	CASSLVGGVGGEQFF
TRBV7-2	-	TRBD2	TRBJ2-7	TGTGCCAGCAGCTTAGTAGCGGGAGAGTCATACGAGCAGTACTTC	CASSLVAGESYEQYF
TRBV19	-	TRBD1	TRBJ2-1	TGTGCCAGTAGTATCGGGACAGACTACAATGAGCAGTTCTTC	CASSIGTDYNEQFF
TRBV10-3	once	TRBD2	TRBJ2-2	TGTGCCATCAGTGAGTCCGCTAGCGGGAGCACCGGGGAGCTGTTTTTT	CAISESASGSTGELFF
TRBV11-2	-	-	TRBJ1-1	TGTGCCAGCAGCTTAGGGGTAGGTGGGGGCGCTGAAGCTTTCTTT	CASSLGVGGGAEAFF
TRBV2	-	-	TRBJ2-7	TGTGCCAGCCGATTACAGGGAACCGTCCACGAGCAGTACTTC	CASRLQGTVHEQYF
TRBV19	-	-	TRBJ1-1	TGTGCCAGTAGTATCGGACAGACCTACACTGAAGCTTTCTTT	CASSIGQTYTEAFF
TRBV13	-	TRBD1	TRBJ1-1	TGTGCCAGCAGCGCCGTGGGACAGGGGAGGAACACTGAAGCTTTCTTT	CASSAVGQGRNTEAFF
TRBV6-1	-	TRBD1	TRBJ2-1	TGTGCCAGCAGTAGGGACAGGGGGCTAAATGAGCAGTTCTTC	CASSRDRGLNEQFF
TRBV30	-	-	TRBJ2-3	TGTGCCTGGAGTTCGAGAGGGCCCACAGATACGCAGTATTTT	CAWSSRGPTDTQYF
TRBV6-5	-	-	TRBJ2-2	TGTGCCAGCAGTTACTTGCTCAGGGCCGAAGCCGGGGAGCTGTTTTTT	CASSYLLRAEAGELFF
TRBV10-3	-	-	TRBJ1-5	TGTGCCATCAGTGAGACTAGACAGGAACATCAGCCCCAGCATTTT	CAISETRQEHQPQHF
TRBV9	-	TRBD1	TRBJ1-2	TGTGCCAGCAGCGTGGACAGGGTTGGCTACACCTTC	CASSVDRVGYTF
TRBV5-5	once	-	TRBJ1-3	TGTGCCAGCAGCGCCGACGGATTAGCAGGAAACACCATATATTTT	CASSADGLAGNTIYF
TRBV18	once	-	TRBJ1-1	TGTGCCAGCTCACAAGGACAGAACACTGAAGCTTTCTTT	CASSQGQNTEAFF
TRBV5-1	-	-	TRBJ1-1	TGCGCCAGCAGGGCCCAGGGGTGGATGAGCACTGAAGCTTTCTTT	CASRAQGWMSTEAFF
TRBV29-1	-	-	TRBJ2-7	TGCAGCGTTGAAGGGAACAGGCCCTACGAGCAGTACTTC	CSVEGNRPYEQYF
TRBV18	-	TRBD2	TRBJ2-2	TGTGCCAGCTCACCAAGGTCTCCTAGCGGGAGTAGTAGCACCGGGGAGCTGTTTTTT	CASSPRSPSGSSSTGELFF